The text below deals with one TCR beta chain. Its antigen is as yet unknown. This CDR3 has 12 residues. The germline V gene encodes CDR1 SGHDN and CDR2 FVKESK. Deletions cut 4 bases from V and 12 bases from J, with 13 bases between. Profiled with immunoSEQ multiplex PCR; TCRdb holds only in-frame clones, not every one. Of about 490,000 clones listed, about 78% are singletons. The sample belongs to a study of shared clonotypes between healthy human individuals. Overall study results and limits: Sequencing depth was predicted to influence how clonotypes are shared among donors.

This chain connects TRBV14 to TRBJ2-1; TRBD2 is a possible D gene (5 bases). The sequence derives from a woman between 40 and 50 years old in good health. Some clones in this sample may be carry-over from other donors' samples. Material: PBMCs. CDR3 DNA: TGTGCCAGCAGCCGGACCCCCCGGGGGCAGTTCTTC. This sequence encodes CASSRTPRGQFF.